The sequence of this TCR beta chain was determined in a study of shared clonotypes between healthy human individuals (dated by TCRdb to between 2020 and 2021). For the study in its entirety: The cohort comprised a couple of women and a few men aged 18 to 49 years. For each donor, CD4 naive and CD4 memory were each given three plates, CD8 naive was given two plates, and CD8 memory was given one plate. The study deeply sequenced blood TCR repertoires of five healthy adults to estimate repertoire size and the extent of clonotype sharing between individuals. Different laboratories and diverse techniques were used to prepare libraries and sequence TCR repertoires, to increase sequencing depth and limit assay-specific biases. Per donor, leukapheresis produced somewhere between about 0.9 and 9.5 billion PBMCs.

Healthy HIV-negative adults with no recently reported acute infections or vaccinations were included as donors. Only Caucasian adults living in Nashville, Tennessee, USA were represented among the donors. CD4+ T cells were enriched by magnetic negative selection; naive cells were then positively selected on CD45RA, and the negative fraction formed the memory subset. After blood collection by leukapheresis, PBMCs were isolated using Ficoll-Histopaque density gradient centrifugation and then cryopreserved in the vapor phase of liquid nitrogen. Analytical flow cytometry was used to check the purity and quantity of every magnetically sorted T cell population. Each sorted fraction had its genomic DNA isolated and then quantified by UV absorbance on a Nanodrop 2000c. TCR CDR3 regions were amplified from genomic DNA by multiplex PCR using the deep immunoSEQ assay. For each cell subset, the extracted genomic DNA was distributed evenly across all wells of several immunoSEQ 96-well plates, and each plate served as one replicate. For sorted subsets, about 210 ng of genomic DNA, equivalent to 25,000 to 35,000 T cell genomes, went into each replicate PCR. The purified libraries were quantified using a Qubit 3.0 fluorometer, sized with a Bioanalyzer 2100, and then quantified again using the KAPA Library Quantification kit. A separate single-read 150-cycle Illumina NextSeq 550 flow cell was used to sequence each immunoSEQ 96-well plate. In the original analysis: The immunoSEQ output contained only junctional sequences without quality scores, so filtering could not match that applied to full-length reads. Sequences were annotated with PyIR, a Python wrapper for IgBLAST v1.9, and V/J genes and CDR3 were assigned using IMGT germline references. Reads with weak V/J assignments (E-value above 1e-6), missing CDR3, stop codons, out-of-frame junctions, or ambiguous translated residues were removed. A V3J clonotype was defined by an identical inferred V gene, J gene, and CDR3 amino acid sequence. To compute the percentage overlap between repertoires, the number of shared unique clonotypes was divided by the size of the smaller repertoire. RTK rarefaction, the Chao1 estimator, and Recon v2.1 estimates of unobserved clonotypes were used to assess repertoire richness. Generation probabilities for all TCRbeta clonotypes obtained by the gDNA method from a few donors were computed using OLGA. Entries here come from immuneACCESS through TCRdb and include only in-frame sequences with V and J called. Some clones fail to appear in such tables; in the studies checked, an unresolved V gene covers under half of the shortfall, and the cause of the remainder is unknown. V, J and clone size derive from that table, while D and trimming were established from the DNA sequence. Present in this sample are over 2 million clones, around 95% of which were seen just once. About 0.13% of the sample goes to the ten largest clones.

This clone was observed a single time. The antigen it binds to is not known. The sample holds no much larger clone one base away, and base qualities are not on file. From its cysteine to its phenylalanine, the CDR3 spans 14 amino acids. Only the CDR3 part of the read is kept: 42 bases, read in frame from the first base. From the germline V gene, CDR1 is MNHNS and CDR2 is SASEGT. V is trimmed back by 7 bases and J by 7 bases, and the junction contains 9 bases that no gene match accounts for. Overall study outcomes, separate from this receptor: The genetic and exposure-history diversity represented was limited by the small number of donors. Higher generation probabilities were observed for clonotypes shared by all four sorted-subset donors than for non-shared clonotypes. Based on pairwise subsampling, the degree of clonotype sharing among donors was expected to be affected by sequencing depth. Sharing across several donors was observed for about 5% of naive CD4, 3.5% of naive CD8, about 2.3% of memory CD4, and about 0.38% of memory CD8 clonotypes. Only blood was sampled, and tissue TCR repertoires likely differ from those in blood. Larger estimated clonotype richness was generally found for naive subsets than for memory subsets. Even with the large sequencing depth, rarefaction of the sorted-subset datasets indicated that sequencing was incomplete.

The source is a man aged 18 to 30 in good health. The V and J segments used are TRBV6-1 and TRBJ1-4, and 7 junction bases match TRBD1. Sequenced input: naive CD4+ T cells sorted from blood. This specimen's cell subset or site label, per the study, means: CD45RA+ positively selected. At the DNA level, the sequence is TGTGCCAGCAAGAAGGAGGGACAGTTTGAAAAACTGTTTTTT. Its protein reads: CASKKEGQFEKLFF.